These 17 T cell receptor beta chains originate from one sample sequenced in a study of identical twins. One entry per CDR3 protein, called by TCRdb with MiXCR from the 5' RACE reads. This sample yields 700,000 or so distinct CDR3 sequences, of which approximately 21% are seen a single time; 4% to 5.5% belongs to the top ten. The sample also formed part of further work on T cells expressing NK-cell markers.

The sequencing sample was made of PBMCs. Receptors originate from a woman younger than 35 in good health.

The rearrangement uses TRBV5-5 and TRBJ2-1, with D maybe TRBD2 (6 bases). The CDR3 spans 16 residues. The V gene's germline CDR1 is SGHKS and CDR2 YYEKEE (reference sequence). The V end lost 2 bases, the J end lost 0 bases, and 12 bases lay between the germline ends. The CDR3 DNA reads TGTGCCAGCAGCTTAGGAGGGGCTACCTCCTACAATGAGCAGTTCTTC. Its protein product is CASSLGGATSYNEQFF.

Here the CDR3 DNA reads TGTGCCAGCAGCTCGACAGGACAGGTAACTGAAGCTTTCTTT. Encoded protein: CASSSTGQVTEAFF. The rearrangement joins TRBV7-9 to TRBJ1-1; 7 bases fit TRBD1. The V segment lost 4 bases and the J segment 5 bases; nucleotides outside the gene matches: 7. Germline CDR1 reads SEHNR; CDR2 reads FQNEAQ (reference sequence). CDR3 length: 14 amino acids. Complete variable domain (other parts from reference TRBV7-9 and TRBJ1-1): DTGVSQNPRHKITKRGQNVTFRCDPISEHNRLYWYRQTLGQGPEFLTYFQNEAQLEKSRLLSDRFSAERPKGSFSTLEIQRTEQGDSAMYLCASSSTGQVTEAFFGQGTRLTVV.

This clonotype was detected once. The chain has TRBV7-8 and TRBJ2-1, with D unresolved. V was shortened by 1 base and J by 5 bases, with 12 bases between the two germline ends. From germline, CDR1 is SGHVS and CDR2 FQNEAQ. CDR3 length: 15 residues. The CDR3, as DNA: TGTGCCAGCAGCTTAGTCGTGAACGGGCACAATGAGCAGTTCTTC. Translation gives CASSLVVNGHNEQFF.

The chain recombines TRBV9 with TRBJ2-5; D perhaps matches TRBD2 (5 bases). The germline gives CDR1 SGDLS, CDR2 YYNGEE. The CDR3 length is 15 residues. Trimming left V 3 bases short and J 4 bases short, with 16 bases between. CDR3 protein: CASSGHGGYGETQYF. The CDR3 DNA reads TGTGCCAGCAGCGGGCACGGAGGTTATGGAGAGACCCAGTACTTC.

The chain couples TRBV11-2 to TRBJ2-1; possibly TRBD2 for D (5 bases). This CDR3 is built from 13 residues. Germline V CDR1 and CDR2: SGHAT, FQNNGV. V was shortened by 0 bases and J by 12 bases, with 12 bases between the two germline ends. The CDR3 loop reads CASSLDPGTGQFF. CDR3 in DNA: TGTGCCAGCAGCTTAGATCCGGGAACGGGGCAGTTCTTC.

This clonotype was seen a handful of times. The chain employs TRBV27 and TRBJ1-2; TRBD1 matches 10 bases. V dropped 0 bases and J dropped 8; count of bases not matched to a gene: 3. The germline CDR1 and CDR2 sequences are MNHEY and SMNVEV (reference sequence). The CDR3 contains 14 residues. CDR3 DNA: TGTGCCAGCAGTTTATCCGGGACAGGGGTAGGCTACACCTTC. Its translation: CASSLSGTGVGYTF.

This chain links TRBV12-3 or TRBV12-4 with TRBJ2-1; 14 bases fit TRBD2. There are 17 residues in the CDR3. V lost 6 bases and J lost 2; bases outside the gene matches: 6. CDR3 coding DNA: TGTGCCAGCAGCGGACTAGCGGGAGGTCCCGCCTACAATGAGCAGTTCTTC. Translation gives CASSGLAGGPAYNEQFF.

This clonotype was picked up many times. The chain links TRBV3-1 to TRBJ1-1; 7 positions agree with TRBD1. Germline-derived CDR1 and CDR2 are LGHDT and YNNKEL (reference sequence). The CDR3 sequence is 14 residues long. The V and J ends lost 8 bases and 5 bases, in that order; junction bases with no gene match: 11. CDR3 region: CASHPAGGRTEAFF. The CDR3 DNA reads TGTGCCAGCCATCCAGCAGGGGGTAGAACTGAAGCTTTCTTT.

This clonotype appeared a few times. DNA of the CDR3: TGCAGTGCTAGTCCGGGAGATAGGTACGAGCAGTACTTC. This sequence encodes CSASPGDRYEQYF. The V and J genes are TRBV20-1 and TRBJ2-7, with D possibly matching TRBD2 (6 bases). Germline V gene data show CDR1 as DFQATT and CDR2 as SNEGSKA (reference sequence). This CDR3 region has 13 residues. V was trimmed by 3 bases and J by 4 bases, leaving 13 bases between them.

The sample holds a few counts of this clonotype. This chain links TRBV7-8 with TRBJ2-4; possibly TRBD1 or TRBD2 for D (5 bases each). Germline-derived CDR1 and CDR2 are SGHVS and FQNEAQ. The CDR3 spans 14 residues. Trimming shortened V by 5 bases and J by 14 bases, and 22 bases separated the two germline ends. CDR3 protein: CASSPRDLIGQKYF. CDR3 sequence (DNA): TGTGCCAGCAGCCCCCGGGACCTTATTGGCCAGAAGTACTTC. The full variable domain, its missing parts supplied by reference TRBV7-8 and TRBJ2-4, is GAGVSQSPRYKVAKRGQDVALRCDPISGHVSLFWYQQALGQGPEFLTYFQNEAQLDKSGLPSDRFFAERPEGSVSTLKIQRTQQEDSAVYLCASSPRDLIGQKYFGAGTRLSVL.

The rearrangement joins TRBV24-1 to TRBJ2-7; 10 bases match TRBD2. The germline V gene encodes CDR1 KGHDR and CDR2 SFDVKD. The ends lost 3 bases at V and 5 bases at J; junction bases unmatched: 3. This CDR3 region has 14 residues. CDR3: CATSDASGSDEQYF. CDR3 sequence (DNA): TGTGCCACCAGTGATGCTAGCGGGAGCGACGAGCAGTACTTC.

The rearrangement links TRBV5-1 to TRBJ2-1, with TRBD2 matching 11 bases. This CDR3 has 15 amino acids. J lost 5 bases, V lost 0 bases, and 1 base had no gene match. Germline CDR1 SGHRS, CDR2 YFSETQ. The CDR3 is CASSLEGLADNEQFF. In DNA form, the CDR3 reads TGCGCCAGCAGCTTGGAGGGACTAGCGGACAATGAGCAGTTCTTC. The full variable domain, rest sourced from reference TRBV5-1 and TRBJ2-1, is KAGVTQTPRYLIKTRGQQVTLSCSPISGHRSVSWYQQTPGQGLQFLFEYFSETQRNKGNFPGRFSGRQFSNSRSEMNVSTLELGDSALYLCASSLEGLADNEQFFGPGTRLTVL.

The rearrangement joins TRBV7-2 to TRBJ2-3, with D maybe TRBD2 (6 bases). The germline V and J ends were trimmed by 11 bases and 1 base, with 13 bases remaining between them. Looked up from germline, CDR1 is SGHTA and CDR2 is FQGNSA. CDR3 length: 13 amino acids. This chain's CDR3 is CAGGWGGTDTQYF. The DNA for the CDR3 is TGTGCCGGGGGATGGGGGGGCACAGATACGCAGTATTTT.

This clonotype was counted many times. The chain has TRBV29-1 and TRBJ2-3; 10 nucleotides agree with TRBD2. The CDR3 covers 16 residues. V shed 4 bases, J shed 6 bases, and the junction held 13 bases outside the gene matches. Germline V gives CDR1 SQVTM, CDR2 ANQGSEA. The CDR3 region is CSVGKEASGGYDTQYF. The CDR3 DNA follows: TGCAGCGTTGGAAAAGAGGCTAGCGGGGGTTACGATACGCAGTATTTT.

This clonotype was seen a handful of times. The chain employs TRBV20-1 and TRBJ2-5; D possibly matches TRBD1 or TRBD2 (5 bases each). Germline V gives CDR1 DFQATT, CDR2 SNEGSKA (reference sequence). There are 12 residues in the CDR3. V lost 4 bases, J lost 7 bases, and 13 bases lay in between. The CDR3 sequence: CSAIRAGGTQYF. CDR3 sequence (DNA): TGCAGTGCTATCCGGGCTGGGGGGACCCAGTACTTC.

CDR3 nucleotide sequence: TGCGCCAGCAGCCAAGTATGGGGGGAGGCAGATACGCAGTATTTT. It translates to CASSQVWGEADTQYF. The gene calls are TRBV4-3 and TRBJ2-3; D might be TRBD2 (6 bases). Germline V gives CDR1 LGHNA, CDR2 YSLEER. This CDR3 region has 15 residues. Trimming shortened V by 1 base and J by 4 bases, and 12 bases separated the two germline ends.

CDR3 coding DNA: TGCGCCAGCAGTTCCAATACGGATGGCATTCAGTACTTC. It yields the protein CASSSNTDGIQYF. The chain links TRBV5-1 to TRBJ2-4; D not certain. The CDR3 runs 13 residues. From germline, CDR1 is SGHRS and CDR2 YFSETQ. V was pared by 5 bases and J by 9 bases, with 15 bases between. Together with reference TRBV5-1 and TRBJ2-4, the CDR3 gives the full variable domain: KAGVTQTPRYLIKTRGQQVTLSCSPISGHRSVSWYQQTPGQGLQFLFEYFSETQRNKGNFPGRFSGRQFSNSRSEMNVSTLELGDSALYLCASSSNTDGIQYFGAGTRLSVL.